This T cell receptor (beta chain) appears in the sequencing data of a study of somatic mutations in cytotoxic T cells in rheumatoid arthritis. Study-level information: Collection of patient blood (around 33 ml EDTA) took place right after diagnosis, before any treatment.

A word on this clone: A junction end diverges from the germline sequence, so it may reflect a read error.

Clones were sequenced by immunoSEQ multiplex PCR, and TCRdb holds only the in-frame ones, with some missing. Of some 30,000 clones listed, about 81% were seen once; the top ten hold approximately 8%. CDR1 is SQVTM, CDR2 ANQGSEA, per germline. The CDR3 is 10 residues long. This receptor was obtained from an adult with rheumatoid arthritis. What was sequenced was CD8+ T cells sorted from blood. This chain joins TRBV29-1 and TRBJ1-4; 8 positions agree with TRBD1. The CDR3 DNA reads TGCAGCGATTTAGGGGGGACAGGTCCTTTT. This codes for CSDLGGTGPF. The whole variable domain, remainder taken from reference TRBV29-1 and TRBJ1-4, is SAVISQKPSRDICQRGTSLTIQCQVDSQVTMMFWYRQQPGQSLTLIATANQGSEATYESGFVIDKFPISRPNLTFSTLTVSNMSPEDSSIYLCSDLGGTGPFGSGTQLSVL.